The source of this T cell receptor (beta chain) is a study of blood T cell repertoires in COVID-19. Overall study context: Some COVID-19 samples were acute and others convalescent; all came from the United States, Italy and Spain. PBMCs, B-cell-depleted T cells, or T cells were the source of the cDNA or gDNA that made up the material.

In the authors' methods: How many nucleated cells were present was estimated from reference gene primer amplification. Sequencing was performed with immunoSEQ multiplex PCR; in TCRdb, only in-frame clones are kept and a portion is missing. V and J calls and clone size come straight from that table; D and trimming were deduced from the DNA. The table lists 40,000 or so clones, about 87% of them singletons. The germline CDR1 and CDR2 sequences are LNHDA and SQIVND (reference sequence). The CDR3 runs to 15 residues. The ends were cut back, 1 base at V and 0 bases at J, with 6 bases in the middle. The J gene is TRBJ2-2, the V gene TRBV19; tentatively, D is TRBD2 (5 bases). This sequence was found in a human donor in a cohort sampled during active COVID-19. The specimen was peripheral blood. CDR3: CASSIAGANTGELFF. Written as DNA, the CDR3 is TGTGCCAGTAGTATAGCCGGGGCGAACACCGGGGAGCTGTTTTTT.